The present entry profiles one T cell receptor beta chain with its context. The CDR3 sequence is 14 residues long. V was clipped by 2 bases and J by 6 bases, with 13 bases between them. Germline V CDR1 and CDR2: MNHEY, SVGAGI. This entry is derived from a study of human T cells and chemical hapten exposure. MiXCR was run by TCRdb on the 5' RACE reads, yielding one entry per CDR3 protein. The table includes tens of thousands of distinct CDR3 sequences, about 15% detected once. It was unfractionated whole blood from which total RNA was extracted. This receptor was taken from a female donor in good health. The chain recombines TRBV6-5 with TRBJ1-1, with D possibly TRBD1 on 6 matching bases. The CDR3 bases are TGTGCCAGCAGTTACGGGTCAGGGGTCGCTGAAGCTTTCTTT. Amino acids: CASSYGSGVAEAFF.